This T cell receptor (beta chain) came from a study of human T cells and chemical hapten exposure. Study-level background: Scalp application of diphenylcyclopropenone was performed weekly in patients across the entire roughly 22-week study.

Authors' data handling: Samples ranged from about 23,224 to 690,600 TCRs, with a median of approximately 100,000. TCRdb fed the RACE reads into MiXCR, producing one record per CDR3 protein. TCRdb's processing, not the authors' own work, is the source of the V and J calls. The data hold fewer than 500,000 distinct CDR3 sequences, with more than 4.5% observed a single time. The sample's time point: patch test 1, 2 weeks after DPC sensitization. Sample treatment: therapeutic diphenylcyclopropenone sensitization with weekly scalp DPC. The length of the CDR3 is 14 residues. The ends lost 6 bases at V and 7 bases at J; junction bases unmatched: 11. Study results and caveats: Among TCRs, those above 1 in 1000 frequency were unaffected by DPC sensitization. The presence of alopecia in the donors means their immune response may differ from healthy people's.

This clonotype was picked up many times. As yet, its antigen is unknown. The specimen comprised whole blood, sampled in connection with sensitization to the hapten diphenylcyclopropenone (DPC). The rearrangement joins TRBV12-3 or TRBV12-4 to TRBJ2-7; the match to TRBD1 covers 8 bases. The receptor was isolated from a woman aged 45-60 years with alopecia areata. Some clones in this sample may be carry-over from other donors' samples. The CDR3 DNA sequence: TGTGCCAGCAGCCCCCCCCAGGGGGCTCAGGAGCAGTACTTC. Translated, it gives CASSPPQGAQEQYF.